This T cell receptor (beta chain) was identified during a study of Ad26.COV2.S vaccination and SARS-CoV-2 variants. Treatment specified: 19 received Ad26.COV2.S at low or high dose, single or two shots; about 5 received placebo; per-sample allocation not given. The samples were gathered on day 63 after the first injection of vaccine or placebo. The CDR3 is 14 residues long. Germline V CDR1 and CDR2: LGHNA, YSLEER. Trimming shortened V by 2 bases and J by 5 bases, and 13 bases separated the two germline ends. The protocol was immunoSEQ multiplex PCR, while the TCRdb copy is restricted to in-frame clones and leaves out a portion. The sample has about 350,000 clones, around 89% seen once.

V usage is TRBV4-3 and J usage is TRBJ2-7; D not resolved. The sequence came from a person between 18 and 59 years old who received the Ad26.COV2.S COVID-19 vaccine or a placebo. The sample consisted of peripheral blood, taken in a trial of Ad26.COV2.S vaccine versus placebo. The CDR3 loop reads CASSQLLRVNEQYF. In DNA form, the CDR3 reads TGCGCCAGCAGCCAACTTTTAAGAGTAAACGAGCAGTACTTC.